Here is one T cell receptor beta chain with its context. Its antigen remains unknown. A single record per CDR3 protein comes from TCRdb applying MiXCR to the RT-PCR reads. The sample has 700,000 to 900,000 distinct CDR3 sequences, approximately 22% seen once. V was trimmed by 3 bases and J by 5 bases, leaving 11 bases between them. CDR1 LGHNA and CDR2 YSLEER come from the germline V gene. This CDR3 has 14 amino acids. This specimen comes from a study of response to subunit inactivated influenza vaccine. Study-wide findings and caveats: Authors proposed each seasonal influenza vaccination draws in few new T cells.

Sequenced here: PBMCs from blood, sampled roughly 5 days after vaccination. This clonotype was obtained from a man aged 50-60 years who received an inactivated influenza vaccine. The V and J genes are TRBV4-3 and TRBJ2-1, with D unclear. The CDR3 is CASSHGDPNNEQFF. CDR3 nucleotides: TGCGCCAGCAGCCATGGCGACCCAAACAATGAGCAGTTCTTC.